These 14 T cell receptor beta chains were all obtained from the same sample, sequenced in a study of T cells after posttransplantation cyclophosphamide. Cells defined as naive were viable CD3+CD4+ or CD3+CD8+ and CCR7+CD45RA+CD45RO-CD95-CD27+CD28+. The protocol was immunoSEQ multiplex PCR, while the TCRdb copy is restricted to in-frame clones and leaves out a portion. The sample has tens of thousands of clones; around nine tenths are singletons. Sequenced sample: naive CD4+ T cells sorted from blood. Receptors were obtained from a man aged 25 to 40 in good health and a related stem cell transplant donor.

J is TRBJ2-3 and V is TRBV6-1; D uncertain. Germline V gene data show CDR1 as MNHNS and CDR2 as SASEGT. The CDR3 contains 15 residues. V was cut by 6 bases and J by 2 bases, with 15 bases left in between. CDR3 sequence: CASRASEFPTDTQYF. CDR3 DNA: TGTGCCAGCAGAGCCTCCGAGTTCCCCACAGATACGCAGTATTTT.

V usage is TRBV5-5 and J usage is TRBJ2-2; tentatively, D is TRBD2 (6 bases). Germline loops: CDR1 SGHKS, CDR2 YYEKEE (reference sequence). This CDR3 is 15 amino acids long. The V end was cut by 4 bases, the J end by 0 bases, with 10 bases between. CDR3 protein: CASSTGRTNTGELFF. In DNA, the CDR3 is TGTGCCAGCAGCACCGGGAGAACGAACACCGGGGAGCTGTTTTTT.

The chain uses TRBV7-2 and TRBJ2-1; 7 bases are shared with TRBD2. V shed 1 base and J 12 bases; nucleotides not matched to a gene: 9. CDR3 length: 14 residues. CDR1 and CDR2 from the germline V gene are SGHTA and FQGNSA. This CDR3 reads CASSLGSWGGWQFF. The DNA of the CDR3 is TGTGCCAGCAGCTTAGGATCGTGGGGGGGTTGGCAGTTCTTC.

CDR3 nucleotide sequence: TGTGCCAGCAGCCTTAGGGGGACAGGGGGTTACGAGCAGTACTTC. This codes for CASSLRGTGGYEQYF. The J gene is TRBJ2-7, the V gene TRBV11-2; 11 nucleotides line up with TRBD1. There are 15 residues in the CDR3. V shed 5 bases, J shed 4 bases, and the junction held 7 bases outside the gene matches. CDR1 is SGHAT, CDR2 FQNNGV, per germline.

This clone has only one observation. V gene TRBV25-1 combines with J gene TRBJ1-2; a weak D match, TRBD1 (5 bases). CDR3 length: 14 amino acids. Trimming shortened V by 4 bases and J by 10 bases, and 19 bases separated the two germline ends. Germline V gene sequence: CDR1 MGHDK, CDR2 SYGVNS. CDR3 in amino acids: CASSGRGPHGDYTF. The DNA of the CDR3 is TGTGCCAGCAGTGGGAGGGGTCCCCATGGTGACTACACCTTC.

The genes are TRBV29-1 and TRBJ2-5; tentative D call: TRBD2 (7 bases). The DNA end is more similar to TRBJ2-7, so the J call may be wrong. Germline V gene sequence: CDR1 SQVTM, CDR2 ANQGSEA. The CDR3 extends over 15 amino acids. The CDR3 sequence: CSVQSPGGGGYEQYF. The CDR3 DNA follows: TGCAGCGTGCAAAGTCCCGGGGGCGGGGGCTACGAGCAGTACTTC.

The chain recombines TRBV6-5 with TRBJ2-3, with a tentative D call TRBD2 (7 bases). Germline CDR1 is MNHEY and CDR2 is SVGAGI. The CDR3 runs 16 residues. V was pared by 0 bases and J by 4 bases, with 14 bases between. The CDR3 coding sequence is TGTGCCAGCAGTTACTCCCCGCAGGGGAGGGCAGATACGCAGTATTTT. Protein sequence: CASSYSPQGRADTQYF.

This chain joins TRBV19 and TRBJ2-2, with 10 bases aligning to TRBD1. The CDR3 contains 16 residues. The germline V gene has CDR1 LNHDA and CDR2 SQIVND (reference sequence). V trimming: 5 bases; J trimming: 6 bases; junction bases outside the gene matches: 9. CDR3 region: CASSPRTGGVAGELFF. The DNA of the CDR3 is TGTGCCAGTAGTCCCCGGACAGGGGGAGTTGCCGGGGAGCTGTTTTTT.

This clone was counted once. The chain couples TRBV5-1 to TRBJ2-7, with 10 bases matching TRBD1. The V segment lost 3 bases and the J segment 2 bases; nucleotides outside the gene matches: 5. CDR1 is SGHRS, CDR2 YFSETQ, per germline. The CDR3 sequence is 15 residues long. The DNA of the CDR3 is TGCGCCAGCAGCTGGGACAGGGGTCAAACCTACGAGCAGTACTTC. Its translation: CASSWDRGQTYEQYF.

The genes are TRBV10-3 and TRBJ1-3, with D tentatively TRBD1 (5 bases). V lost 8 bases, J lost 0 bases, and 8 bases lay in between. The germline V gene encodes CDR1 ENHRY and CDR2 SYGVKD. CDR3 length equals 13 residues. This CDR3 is CAIRTLSGNTIYF. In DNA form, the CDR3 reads TGTGCCATCCGGACACTCTCTGGAAACACCATATATTTT.

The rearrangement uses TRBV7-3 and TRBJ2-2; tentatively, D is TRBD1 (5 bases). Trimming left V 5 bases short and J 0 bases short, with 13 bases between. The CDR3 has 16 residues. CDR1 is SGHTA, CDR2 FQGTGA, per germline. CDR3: CASSPQQVPNTGELFF. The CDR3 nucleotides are TGTGCCAGCAGCCCCCAACAGGTTCCGAACACCGGGGAGCTGTTTTTT.

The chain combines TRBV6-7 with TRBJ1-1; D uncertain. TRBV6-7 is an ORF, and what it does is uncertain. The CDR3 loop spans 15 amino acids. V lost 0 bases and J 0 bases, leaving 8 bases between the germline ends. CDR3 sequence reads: CASSYSPEVNTEAFF. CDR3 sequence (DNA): TGTGCCAGCAGTTACTCTCCGGAGGTGAACACTGAAGCTTTCTTT.

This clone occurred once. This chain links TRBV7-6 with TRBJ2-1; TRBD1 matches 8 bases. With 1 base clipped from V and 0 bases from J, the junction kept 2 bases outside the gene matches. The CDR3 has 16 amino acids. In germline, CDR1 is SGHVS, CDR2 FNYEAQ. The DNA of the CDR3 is TGTGCCAGCAGCTTAGGGACAGGGCGCTCCTACAATGAGCAGTTCTTC. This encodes CASSLGTGRSYNEQFF.

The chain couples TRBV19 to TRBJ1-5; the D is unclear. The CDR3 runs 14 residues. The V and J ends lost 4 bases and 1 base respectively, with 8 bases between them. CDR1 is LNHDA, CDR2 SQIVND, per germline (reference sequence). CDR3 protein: CASSRVNSNQPQHF. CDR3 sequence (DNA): TGTGCCAGTAGTAGAGTAAACAGCAATCAGCCCCAGCATTTT.